Following are 30 T cell receptor beta chains from one sample sequenced in a study of beta chain features in type 1 diabetes. TCRB transcripts that were expressed got sequenced, as all of the isolated RNA had been reverse transcribed. Here immunoSEQ multiplex PCR was the method, and the copy in TCRdb shows in-frame clones only, minus some. The data show over 500,000 clones, with roughly 16% seen just once and 0.07% to 0.095% held by the top ten. The sequenced sample was naive CD4+ T cells from blood. These receptors came from a young man in good health.

The CDR3 coding sequence is TGTGCCAGCAGCTTAGAATTCGGGACAGGGTCTAGCACAGATACGCAGTATTTT. Translation gives CASSLEFGTGSSTDTQYF. V gene TRBV7-2 combines with J gene TRBJ2-3; TRBD1 aligns across 9 bases. Germline V gene lookup returns CDR1 SGHTA and CDR2 FQGNSA. J gave up 0 bases and V 1 base, and 8 bases lay outside the gene matches. The CDR3 totals 18 residues. Supplemented by reference TRBV7-2 and TRBJ2-3, the full variable domain reads GAGVSQSPSNKVTEKGKDVELRCDPISGHTALYWYRQSLGQGLEFLIYFQGNSAPDKSGLPSDRFSAERTGGSVSTLTIQRTQQEDSAVYLCASSLEFGTGSSTDTQYFGPGTRLTVL.

The chain has TRBV30 and TRBJ1-2; D gene uncertain. V lost 2 bases, J lost 8 bases, and 21 bases lay in between. CDR1 is GTSNPN and CDR2 is SVGIG in the germline V gene (reference sequence). The CDR3 runs 15 residues. The CDR3 DNA follows: TGTGCCTGGAGTTCTGGCGGGTCTGAGGCGAGGGGCTACACCTTC. It yields the protein CAWSSGGSEARGYTF.

The rearrangement joins TRBV5-6 to TRBJ2-7, with D uncertain. Per the germline V gene, CDR1 is SGHDT and CDR2 is YYEEEE. V was clipped by 4 bases and J by 2 bases, with 7 bases between them. This CDR3 is 12 amino acids long. The CDR3, as DNA: TGTGCCAGCAGCCTCACAGCCTACGAGCAGTACTTC. This gives the protein CASSLTAYEQYF.

Concerning this clone itself: The germline gene is not matched at one end of the junction; a read error may be the cause. The chain carries TRBV25-1 and TRBJ1-6; TRBD1 agrees at 8 bases. The germline V gene encodes CDR1 MGHDK and CDR2 SYGVNS. The CDR3 sequence is 16 residues long. The CDR3 loop is CARSESAGGFGSPLHF. CDR3 nucleotides: TGTGCCCGCAGTGAATCGGCAGGGGGCTTCGGTTCACCCCTCCACTTT.

In the case of this clone: A much larger clone sits a single nucleotide away, making a read error possible. Other DNA sequences in the sample encode the same CDR3. The chain joins TRBV28 to TRBJ1-2; D call uncertain. V gave up 2 bases and J gave up 4 bases, with 5 bases separating them. Germline V gives CDR1 MDHEN, CDR2 SYDVKM. The CDR3 extends over 12 amino acids. The CDR3 DNA is TGTGCCAGCAGTTTAGCAGGCTATGGCTACACCTTC. It translates to CASSLAGYGYTF.

This clone turned up a few times. J is TRBJ2-7 and V is TRBV6-5, with D possibly being TRBD2 (6 bases). The CDR3 runs 14 residues. Germline V CDR1 and CDR2: MNHEY, SVGAGI. V was cut by 4 bases and J by 0 bases, with 10 bases left in between. CDR3 DNA: TGTGCCAGCAGTTCCATGGGGGGCTCCTACGAGCAGTACTTC. Encoded protein: CASSSMGGSYEQYF.

The CDR3 nucleotides are TGTGCCAGCAGCTTAACAGCCACCTCTAGCACAGATACGCAGTATTTT. Protein sequence: CASSLTATSSTDTQYF. The chain employs TRBV7-3 and TRBJ2-3; D remains ambiguous. In germline, CDR1 is SGHTA, CDR2 FQGTGA. The CDR3 is 16 amino acids. V shed 0 bases and J shed 0 bases, with 10 bases lying between them.

This rearrangement joins TRBV4-3 to TRBJ1-3; D may be TRBD1 (5 bases). CDR3 length: 18 amino acids. V gave up 0 bases and J gave up 1 base, with 16 bases separating them. The V gene's germline CDR1 is LGHNA and CDR2 YSLEER. In DNA form, the CDR3 reads TGCGCCAGCAGCCAAGATGGGAAGGGACGGCTTTCTGGAAACACCATATATTTT. This gives the protein CASSQDGKGRLSGNTIYF.

This clone has more than one count but fewer than ten. This chain uses TRBV7-3 with TRBJ1-2, with 9 bases identical to TRBD1. Trimming cost V 2 bases and J 7 bases; bases outside gene matches: 8. This CDR3 region has 15 residues. From germline, CDR1 is SGHTA and CDR2 FQGTGA. CDR3 loop: CASSLRPRDRAGYTF. As DNA, the CDR3 is TGTGCCAGCAGCTTACGCCCCCGGGACAGGGCTGGCTACACCTTC.

The V and J genes are TRBV6-1 and TRBJ2-5; 7 bases are a match to TRBD1. Germline V lookup: CDR1 MNHNS, CDR2 SASEGT. This CDR3 is 14 amino acids long. Unmatched junction bases numbered 4, after V lost 1 base and J lost 5 bases. The CDR3 spells CASSEDRGRETQYF. The CDR3 DNA is TGTGCCAGCAGTGAAGACAGGGGACGGGAGACCCAGTACTTC.

A few counts support this clone. DNA for the CDR3: TGTGCCAGCGGCCTGACAGGGGGCCAAGAGACCCAGTACTTC. It codes for CASGLTGGQETQYF. The V call is TRBV2, the J call TRBJ2-5, with TRBD1 matching over 9 bases. With V trimmed by 8 bases and J by 1 base, 5 bases remained unmatched. The CDR3 is 14 amino acids. In germline, CDR1 is SNHLY, CDR2 FYNNEI.

This clone came up a few times. The genes are TRBV6-1 and TRBJ2-2, with D perhaps TRBD1 or TRBD2 (6 bases each). Trimming left V 1 base short and J 7 bases short, with 13 bases between. Germline values: CDR1 MNHNS, CDR2 SASEGT. The CDR3 has 15 residues. The CDR3 reads CASSEVPGGGGELFF. The DNA for the CDR3 is TGTGCCAGCAGTGAAGTTCCCGGGGGCGGCGGGGAGCTGTTTTTT.

This clone was counted between two and nine times. Additional DNA sequences in this sample encode the identical CDR3. The rearrangement uses TRBV9 and TRBJ2-7, with unresolved D. There are 13 residues in the CDR3. Trimming cost V 0 bases and J 0 bases, with 4 bases left between them. Germline-derived CDR1 and CDR2 are SGDLS and YYNGEE. CDR3 loop: CASSVGSSYEQYF. The CDR3 DNA sequence: TGTGCCAGCAGCGTAGGCAGCTCCTACGAGCAGTACTTC.

The table lists this clone with a few counts. This chain connects TRBV10-3 to TRBJ2-1, with a possible D match to TRBD2 (5 bases). The CDR3 extends over 12 amino acids. The V and J ends lost 6 bases and 5 bases respectively, with 8 bases between them. Looked up from germline, CDR1 is ENHRY and CDR2 is SYGVKD. In DNA form, the CDR3 reads TGTGCCATCAGCCGGACTGACAATGAGCAGTTCTTC. This sequence encodes CAISRTDNEQFF.

V is TRBV28 and J is TRBJ1-1; D possibly corresponds to TRBD1 (5 bases). The CDR3 has 14 residues. Trimming removed 5 bases from V and 4 bases from J, with 14 bases in between. Germline V gene data show CDR1 as MDHEN and CDR2 as SYDVKM. The CDR3 region has the DNA TGTGCCAGCAGTCGCTACCCCGGGACCACTGAAGCTTTCTTT. This sequence encodes CASSRYPGTTEAFF. Looking up the rest from reference TRBV28 and TRBJ1-1 gives the full variable domain: DVKVTQSSRYLVKRTGEKVFLECVQDMDHENMFWYRQDPGLGLRLIYFSYDVKMKEKGDIPEGYSVSREKKERFSLILESASTNQTSMYLCASSRYPGTTEAFFGQGTRLTVV.

This clone showed up just a few times. V gene TRBV18 combines with J gene TRBJ1-2; 9 bases match TRBD1. Per the germline V gene, CDR1 is KGHSH and CDR2 is LQKENI. J was trimmed by 0 bases and V by 5 bases; bases with no gene match: 7. There are 16 residues in the CDR3. Written as DNA, the CDR3 is TGTGCCAGCTCAGCGGACAGGGGAACGGCTAACTATGGCTACACCTTC. Its translation: CASSADRGTANYGYTF.

This clone occurred a few times. V and J are TRBV10-3 and TRBJ1-2; 10 nucleotides line up with TRBD1. This CDR3 region has 18 residues. V gave up 0 bases and J gave up 2 bases; unmatched junction bases: 9. In germline, CDR1 is ENHRY, CDR2 SYGVKD. The CDR3 nucleotides are TGTGCCATCAGTGAGTCGGGACAGGGGCGCAGCGGGAACTATGGCTACACCTTC. Protein: CAISESGQGRSGNYGYTF.

This clone was detected a few times. This chain joins TRBV4-2 and TRBJ1-2; 8 bases are shared with TRBD1. The CDR3 runs to 15 residues. Germline V gene lookup returns CDR1 LGHNA and CDR2 YNFKEQ. V shed 3 bases and J 4 bases; nucleotides not matched to a gene: 7. The CDR3 spells CASSQMTGVGYGYTF. The CDR3 bases are TGTGCCAGCAGCCAGATGACAGGGGTAGGCTATGGCTACACCTTC.

This clone was counted between two and nine times. This chain uses TRBV6-1 with TRBJ2-7; D is perhaps TRBD1 (5 bases). The CDR3 is 16 residues long. CDR1 and CDR2 (germline): MNHNS, SASEGT. V was shortened by 5 bases and J by 1 base, with 18 bases between the two germline ends. The CDR3 spells CASSQEPGLGSYEQYF. DNA of the CDR3: TGTGCCAGCAGTCAAGAACCAGGGTTAGGGTCCTACGAGCAGTACTTC.

This clone has at least ten counts. The chain is built from TRBV11-2 and TRBJ2-4; TRBD1 agrees at 12 bases. CDR3 size: 19 residues. V shed 4 bases, J shed 2 bases, and the junction held 12 bases outside the gene matches. Per the germline V gene, CDR1 is SGHAT and CDR2 is FQNNGV. The CDR3 bases are TGTGCCAGCAGCTACCTGCCCGAGGGACAGGGGGCCTCCAAAAACATTCAGTACTTC. Its protein is CASSYLPEGQGASKNIQYF. The whole variable domain, remainder taken from reference TRBV11-2 and TRBJ2-4, is EAGVAQSPRYKIIEKRQSVAFWCNPISGHATLYWYQQILGQGPKLLIQFQNNGVVDDSQLPKDRFSAERLKGVDSTLKIQPAKLEDSAVYLCASSYLPEGQGASKNIQYFGAGTRLSVL.

In this sample, this clone turned up a few times. The chain carries TRBV5-4 and TRBJ2-7; 7 positions agree with TRBD2. The J segment lost 2 bases and the V segment lost 4 bases, leaving 6 bases of the junction unmatched. Germline loops: CDR1 SGHNT, CDR2 YYREEE (reference sequence). The CDR3 sequence is 14 residues long. In nucleotides, the CDR3 is TGTGCCAGCAGCGCGCGGGGGAAAACCTACGAGCAGTACTTC. Encoded protein: CASSARGKTYEQYF.

This chain links TRBV11-2 with TRBJ2-4, with D tentatively TRBD1 (7 bases). The germline gives CDR1 SGHAT, CDR2 FQNNGV. V shed 1 base and J shed 7 bases, with 14 bases lying between them. The CDR3 runs to 15 residues. CDR3 amino acids: CASSLAGGRFNIQYF. CDR3 DNA sequence: TGTGCCAGCAGCTTAGCAGGGGGGAGGTTTAACATTCAGTACTTC. The whole variable domain, filled in from reference TRBV11-2 and TRBJ2-4, reads EAGVAQSPRYKIIEKRQSVAFWCNPISGHATLYWYQQILGQGPKLLIQFQNNGVVDDSQLPKDRFSAERLKGVDSTLKIQPAKLEDSAVYLCASSLAGGRFNIQYFGAGTRLSVL.

This clone was counted a few times. The J gene is TRBJ2-7, the V gene TRBV7-6; 7 nucleotides match TRBD2. From germline, CDR1 is SGHVS and CDR2 FNYEAQ. This CDR3 is 13 amino acids long. J was trimmed by 5 bases and V by 3 bases; bases with no gene match: 4. The CDR3 DNA sequence: TGTGCCAGCAGCTTGACTAGCAAAGACGAGCAGTACTTC. Its protein is CASSLTSKDEQYF.

The CDR3: CASLGQGHEQYF. The CDR3 coding sequence is TGTGCCAGCCTCGGACAGGGCCACGAGCAGTACTTC. The chain has TRBV28 and TRBJ2-7; 8 nucleotides match TRBD1. Germline V lookup: CDR1 MDHEN, CDR2 SYDVKM. V dropped 8 bases and J dropped 5; count of bases not matched to a gene: 5. The CDR3 spans 12 residues.

The V gene is TRBV29-1, the J gene TRBJ2-7, with D maybe TRBD1 (6 bases). The CDR3 is 13 residues long. The V gene lost 5 bases and the J gene lost 1 base, with 12 bases spanning the gap. The V gene's germline CDR1 is SQVTM and CDR2 ANQGSEA. CDR3 in amino acids: CSVLDRQSYEQYF. CDR3 DNA sequence: TGCAGCGTTCTGGACAGACAATCCTACGAGCAGTACTTC.

The gene calls are TRBV11-2 and TRBJ2-1; 8 bases align to TRBD2. Germline trimming cut 4 bases from V and 0 bases from J; bases unmatched to any gene: 14. The CDR3 sequence is 19 residues long. Germline loops: CDR1 SGHAT, CDR2 FQNNGV. The CDR3 DNA reads TGTGCCAGCAGCTGGTCGGGGTGGCGGGAGGCCCGCTCCTACAATGAGCAGTTCTTC. This sequence encodes CASSWSGWREARSYNEQFF.

This clone has a handful of counts. The rearrangement joins TRBV5-4 to TRBJ2-5; D possibly uses TRBD1 or TRBD2 (6 bases each). CDR1 is SGHNT and CDR2 is YYREEE in the germline V gene (reference sequence). CDR3 length equals 15 residues. Trimming cost V 2 bases and J 2 bases, with 13 bases left between them. This chain's CDR3 is CASSFGGLRQETQYF. The DNA for the CDR3 is TGTGCCAGCAGCTTTGGGGGGCTAAGGCAAGAGACCCAGTACTTC.

This clone was counted a few times. The V call is TRBV30, the J call TRBJ2-7, with 7 positions matching TRBD1. Germline V gene sequence: CDR1 GTSNPN, CDR2 SVGIG (reference sequence). V was pared by 0 bases and J by 2 bases, with 7 bases of the junction left unmatched. The CDR3 is 15 residues long. The CDR3 region has the DNA TGTGCCTGGAGTGTACTGGGGACAGCCCCCTACGAGCAGTACTTC. This encodes CAWSVLGTAPYEQYF.

This clone was recorded a few times. The rearrangement uses TRBV7-3 and TRBJ2-3; 11 bases are shared with TRBD2. Germline-derived CDR1 and CDR2 are SGHTA and FQGTGA. CDR3 length: 15 residues. V was clipped by 5 bases and J by 3 bases; unmatched bases: 4. In DNA form, the CDR3 reads TGTGCCAGCAGCGTTAGCGGGGGGGCGACAGATACGCAGTATTTT. The encoded protein is CASSVSGGATDTQYF. Using reference TRBV7-3 and TRBJ2-3 for the parts outside the CDR3, the full variable domain is GAGVSQTPSNKVTEKGKYVELRCDPISGHTALYWYRQSLGQGPEFLIYFQGTGAADDSGLPNDRFFAVRPEGSVSTLKIQRTERGDSAVYLCASSVSGGATDTQYFGPGTRLTVL.

This sequence joins TRBV7-2 and TRBJ1-5; D call uncertain. Germline V CDR1 and CDR2: SGHTA, FQGNSA. CDR3 length: 14 residues. Trimming cost V 1 base and J 7 bases, with 11 bases left between them. Written as DNA, the CDR3 is TGTGCCAGCAGCTTAGGATTTTGGGGACAGCCCCAGCATTTT. Protein product: CASSLGFWGQPQHF. The complete variable domain, with remaining parts taken from reference TRBV7-2 and TRBJ1-5, reads GAGVSQSPSNKVTEKGKDVELRCDPISGHTALYWYRQSLGQGLEFLIYFQGNSAPDKSGLPSDRFSAERTGGSVSTLTIQRTQQEDSAVYLCASSLGFWGQPQHFGDGTRLSIL.